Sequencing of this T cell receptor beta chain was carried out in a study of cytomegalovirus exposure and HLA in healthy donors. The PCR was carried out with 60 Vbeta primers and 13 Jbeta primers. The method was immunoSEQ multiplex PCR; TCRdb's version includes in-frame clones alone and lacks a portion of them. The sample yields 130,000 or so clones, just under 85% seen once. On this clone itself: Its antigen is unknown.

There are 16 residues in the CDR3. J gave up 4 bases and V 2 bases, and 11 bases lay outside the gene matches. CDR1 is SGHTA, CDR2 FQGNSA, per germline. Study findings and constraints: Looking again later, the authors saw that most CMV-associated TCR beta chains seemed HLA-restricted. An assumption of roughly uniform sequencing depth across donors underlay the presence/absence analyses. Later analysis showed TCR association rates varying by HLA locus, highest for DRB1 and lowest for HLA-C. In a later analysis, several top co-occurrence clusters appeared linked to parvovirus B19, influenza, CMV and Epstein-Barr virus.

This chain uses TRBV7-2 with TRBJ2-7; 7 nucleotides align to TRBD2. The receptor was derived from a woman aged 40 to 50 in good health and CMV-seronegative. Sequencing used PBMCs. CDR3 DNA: TGTGCCAGCAGCTTACTTCTAGCGGAACCCTTGTACGAGCAGTACTTC. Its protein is CASSLLLAEPLYEQYF.